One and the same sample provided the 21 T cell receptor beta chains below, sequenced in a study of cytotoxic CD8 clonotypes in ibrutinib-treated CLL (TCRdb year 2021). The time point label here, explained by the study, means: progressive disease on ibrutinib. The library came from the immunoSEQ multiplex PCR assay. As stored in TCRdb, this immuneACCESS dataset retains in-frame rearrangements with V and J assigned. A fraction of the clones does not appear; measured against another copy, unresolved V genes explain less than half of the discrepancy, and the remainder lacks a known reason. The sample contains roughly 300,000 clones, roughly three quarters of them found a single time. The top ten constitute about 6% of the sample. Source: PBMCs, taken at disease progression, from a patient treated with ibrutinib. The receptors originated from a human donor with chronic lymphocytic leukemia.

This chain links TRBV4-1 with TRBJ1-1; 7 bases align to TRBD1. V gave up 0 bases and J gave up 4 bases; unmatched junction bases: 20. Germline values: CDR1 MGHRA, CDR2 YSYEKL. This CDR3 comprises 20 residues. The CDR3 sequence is CASSQDTYRGRSPWGTEAFF. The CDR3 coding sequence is TGCGCCAGCAGCCAAGATACCTACAGGGGTCGCTCCCCCTGGGGCACTGAAGCTTTCTTT.

The CDR3, as DNA: TGTGCCAGCAGACAGGGAGGCTACGAGCAGTACTTC. Amino acid sequence: CASRQGGYEQYF. The genes are TRBV25-1 and TRBJ2-7, with D perhaps being TRBD1 or TRBD2 (6 bases each). Germline lookup yields CDR1 MGHDK and CDR2 SYGVNS. The V and J ends lost 6 bases and 3 bases respectively, with 9 bases between them. This CDR3 has 12 amino acids.

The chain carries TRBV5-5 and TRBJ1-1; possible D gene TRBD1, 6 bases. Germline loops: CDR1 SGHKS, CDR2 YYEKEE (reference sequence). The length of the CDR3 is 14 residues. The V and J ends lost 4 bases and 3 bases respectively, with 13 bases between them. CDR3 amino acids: CASSTQDSYTEAFF. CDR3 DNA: TGTGCCAGCAGCACCCAGGACAGCTACACTGAAGCTTTCTTT.

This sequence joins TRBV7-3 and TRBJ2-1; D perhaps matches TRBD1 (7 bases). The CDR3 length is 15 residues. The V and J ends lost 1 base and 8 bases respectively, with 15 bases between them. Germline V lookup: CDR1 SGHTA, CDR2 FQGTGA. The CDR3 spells CASSLRTQGGYEQFF. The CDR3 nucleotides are TGTGCCAGCAGCTTAAGGACCCAGGGGGGATATGAGCAGTTCTTC.

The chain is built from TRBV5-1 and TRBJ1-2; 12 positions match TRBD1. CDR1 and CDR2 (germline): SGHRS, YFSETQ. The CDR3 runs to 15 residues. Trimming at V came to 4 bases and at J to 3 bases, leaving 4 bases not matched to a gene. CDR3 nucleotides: TGCGCCAGCAGCCCGGGGACAGGGGGCTACTATGGCTACACCTTC. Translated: CASSPGTGGYYGYTF.

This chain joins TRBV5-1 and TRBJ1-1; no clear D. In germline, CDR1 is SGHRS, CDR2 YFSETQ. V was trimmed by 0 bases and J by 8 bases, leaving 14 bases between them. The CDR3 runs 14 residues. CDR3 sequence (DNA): TGCGCCAGCAGCTTGGGACTCCCCGACCTCGAAGCTTTCTTT. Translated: CASSLGLPDLEAFF.

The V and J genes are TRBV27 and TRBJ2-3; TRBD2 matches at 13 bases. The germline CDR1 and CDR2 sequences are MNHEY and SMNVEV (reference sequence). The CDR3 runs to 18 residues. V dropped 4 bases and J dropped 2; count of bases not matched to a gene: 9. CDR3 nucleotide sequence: TGTGCCAGCAGTTCCCAGGGACTAGCGGGGTTTTACACAGATACGCAGTATTTT. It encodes CASSSQGLAGFYTDTQYF.

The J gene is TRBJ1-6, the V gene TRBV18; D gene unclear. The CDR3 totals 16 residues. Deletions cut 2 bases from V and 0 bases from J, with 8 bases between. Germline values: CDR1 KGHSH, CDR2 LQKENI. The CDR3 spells CASSPEFGSYNSPLHF. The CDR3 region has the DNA TGTGCCAGCTCACCAGAATTCGGCTCCTATAATTCACCCCTCCACTTT.

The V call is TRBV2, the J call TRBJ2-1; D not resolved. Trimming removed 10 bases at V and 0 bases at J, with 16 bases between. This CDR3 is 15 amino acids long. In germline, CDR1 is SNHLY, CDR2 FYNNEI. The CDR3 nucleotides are TGTGCCATCCCGCCGGTCAGACTCTCCTACAATGAGCAGTTCTTC. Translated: CAIPPVRLSYNEQFF.

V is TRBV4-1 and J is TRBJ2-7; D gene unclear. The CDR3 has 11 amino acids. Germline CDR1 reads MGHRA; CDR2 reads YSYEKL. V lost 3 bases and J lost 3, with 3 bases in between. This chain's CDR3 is CASSHNYEQYF. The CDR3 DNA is TGCGCCAGCAGCCACAACTACGAGCAGTACTTC.

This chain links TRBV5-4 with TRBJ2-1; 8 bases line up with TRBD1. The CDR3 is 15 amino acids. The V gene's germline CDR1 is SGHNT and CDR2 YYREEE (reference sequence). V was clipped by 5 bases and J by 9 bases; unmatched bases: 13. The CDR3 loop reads CASSFHTGGISEQFF. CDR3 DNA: TGTGCCAGCAGTTTCCACACAGGGGGGATCAGTGAGCAGTTCTTC.

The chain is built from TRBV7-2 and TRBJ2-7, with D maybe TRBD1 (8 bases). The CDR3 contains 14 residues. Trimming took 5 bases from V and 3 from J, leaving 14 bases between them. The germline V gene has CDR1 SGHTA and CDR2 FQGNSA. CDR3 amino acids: CASSVNRGGYEQYF. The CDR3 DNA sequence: TGTGCCAGCAGCGTCAACAGGGGGGGCTACGAGCAGTACTTC.

The CDR3 loop reads CASSHTMNEQFF. For the CDR3, the DNA is TGCGCCAGCAGCCACACCATGAATGAGCAGTTCTTC. V is TRBV4-1 and J is TRBJ2-1; D is ambiguous. Germline values: CDR1 MGHRA, CDR2 YSYEKL. This CDR3 contains 12 residues. The V and J ends lost 3 bases and 7 bases respectively, with 7 bases between them.

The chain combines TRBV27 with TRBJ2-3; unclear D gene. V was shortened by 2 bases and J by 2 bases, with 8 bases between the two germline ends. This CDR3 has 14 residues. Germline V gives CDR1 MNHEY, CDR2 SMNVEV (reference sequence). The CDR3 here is CASSLSLNTDTQYF. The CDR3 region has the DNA TGTGCCAGCAGTTTAAGTCTGAACACAGATACGCAGTATTTT.

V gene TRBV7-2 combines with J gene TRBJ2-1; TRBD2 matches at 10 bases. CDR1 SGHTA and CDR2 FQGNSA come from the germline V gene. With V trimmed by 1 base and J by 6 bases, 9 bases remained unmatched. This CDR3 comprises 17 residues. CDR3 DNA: TGTGCCAGCAGCTTAGTCAGGCTAGCGGGGGCCCTCAATGAGCAGTTCTTC. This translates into CASSLVRLAGALNEQFF.

CDR3 nucleotides: TGTGCCAGCAGCTCCGAAGTGACAGGGACGAATCAGCCCCAGCATTTT. Protein sequence: CASSSEVTGTNQPQHF. This rearrangement joins TRBV2 to TRBJ1-5; TRBD1 aligns across 7 bases. This CDR3 region has 16 residues. V dropped 6 bases and J dropped 4; count of bases not matched to a gene: 12. The germline V gene has CDR1 SNHLY and CDR2 FYNNEI.

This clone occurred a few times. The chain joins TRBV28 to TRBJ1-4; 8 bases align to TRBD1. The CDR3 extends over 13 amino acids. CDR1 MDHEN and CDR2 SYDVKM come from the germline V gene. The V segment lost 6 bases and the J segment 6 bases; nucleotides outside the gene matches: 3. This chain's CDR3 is CASRSTGDEKLFF. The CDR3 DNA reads TGTGCCAGCAGATCGACAGGGGATGAAAAACTGTTTTTT.

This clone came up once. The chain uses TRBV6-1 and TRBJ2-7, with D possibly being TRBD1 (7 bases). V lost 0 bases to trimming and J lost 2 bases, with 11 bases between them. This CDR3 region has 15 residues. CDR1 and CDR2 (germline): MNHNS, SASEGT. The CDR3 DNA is TGTGCCAGCAGTGAAGCGGTCAGGGGGGCCTACGAGCAGTACTTC. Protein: CASSEAVRGAYEQYF.

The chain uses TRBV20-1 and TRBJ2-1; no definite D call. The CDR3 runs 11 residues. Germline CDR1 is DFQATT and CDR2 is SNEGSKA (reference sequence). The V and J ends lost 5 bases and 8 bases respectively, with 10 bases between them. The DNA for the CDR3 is TGCAGTGCTCCAGGAGTGGATGAGCAGTTCTTC. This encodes CSAPGVDEQFF.

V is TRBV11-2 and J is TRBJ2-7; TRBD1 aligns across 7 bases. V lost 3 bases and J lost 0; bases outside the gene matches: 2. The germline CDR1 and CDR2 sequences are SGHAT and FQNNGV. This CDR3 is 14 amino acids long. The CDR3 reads CASSFNRGSYEQYF. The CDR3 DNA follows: TGTGCCAGCAGCTTTAACAGGGGCTCCTACGAGCAGTACTTC.

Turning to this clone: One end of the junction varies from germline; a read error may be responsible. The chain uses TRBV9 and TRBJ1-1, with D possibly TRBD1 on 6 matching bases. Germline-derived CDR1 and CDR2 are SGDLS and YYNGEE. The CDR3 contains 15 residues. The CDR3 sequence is CASNVKGVPNTEAFF. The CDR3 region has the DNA TGTGCCAGCAACGTAAAGGGGGTACCGAACACTGAAGCTTTCTTT.